These 28 T cell receptor beta chains came from one sample sequenced in a study of blood T cells in healthy people across ages (dated by TCRdb to about 2015). Library creation used 5' RACE. TCRdb records Illumina HiSeq 2500 as the sequencer. A second PCR of about 6 to 12 cycles was run with a J-beta primer mix and a sample-barcoded 5' primer. The raw public data were reprocessed by TCRdb itself: fastp quality trimming at Q25, MiXCR clonotype calling, in-frame beta chains only. Each CDR3 protein gets just one entry, which takes the most common genes and DNA from the rows behind it. In this sample the table shows some 1.4 million distinct CDR3 sequences, roughly 40% of which occur a single time. The ten largest clones take up 7% to 9.5% of the sample. The sequenced sample consisted of blood. The receptors were gathered from a young woman in good health.

The CDR3 sequence: CASEGVYSYTF. The CDR3 coding sequence is TGTGCCAGCGAGGGGGTCTATTCCTACACCTTC. The rearrangement links TRBV6-6 to TRBJ1-2; tentative D call: TRBD1 (6 bases). Germline CDR1 reads MNHNY; CDR2 reads SVGAGI (reference sequence). This CDR3 is 11 amino acids long. The V end lost 8 bases, the J end lost 10 bases, and 14 bases lay between the germline ends.

The chain links TRBV21-1 to TRBJ1-1; TRBD1, as called in the table, went unchecked against the DNA. TRBV21-1 is noted as a pseudogene. The CDR3 is 15 residues long. The CDR3 reads CASSKVKGMNTEAFF. DNA for the CDR3: TGTGCCAGCAGCAAAGTAAAGGGGATGAACACTGAAGCTTTCTTT.

The J gene is TRBJ2-3, the V gene TRBV4-2; D perhaps matches TRBD2 (6 bases). CDR1 is LGHNA, CDR2 YNFKEQ, per germline. CDR3 length equals 16 residues. V was shortened by 1 base and J by 2 bases, with 13 bases between the two germline ends. The CDR3 loop reads CASSQGDSLPTDTQYF. CDR3 nucleotides: TGTGCCAGCAGCCAAGGGGACTCCCTCCCCACAGATACGCAGTATTTT.

In this sample, this clonotype turned up a few times. One end of the junction does not line up with germline, which may come from a read error. This rearrangement joins TRBV29-1 to TRBJ1-2; 10 bases fit TRBD1. CDR1 is SQVTM, CDR2 ANQGSEA, per germline. The CDR3 contains 13 residues. The CDR3 DNA reads TGCAGCGTTCAAGACAGGGGGCTTCACGGCTACACCTTC. Translating it yields CSVQDRGLHGYTF.

The chain links TRBV25-1 to TRBJ2-3; TRBD2 agrees at 13 bases. The germline V gene encodes CDR1 MGHDK and CDR2 SYGVNS. The CDR3 extends over 17 amino acids. The junction had 9 bases not matched to a gene; V was cut back by 4 bases and J by 5 bases. The CDR3 region is CASSGGLAGVMVDTQYF. The CDR3 DNA sequence: TGTGCCAGCAGTGGTGGACTAGCGGGAGTTATGGTAGATACGCAGTATTTT.

The V and J genes are TRBV6-1 and TRBJ1-1, with 8 bases matching TRBD1. Germline loops: CDR1 MNHNS, CDR2 SASEGT. V lost 10 bases and J lost 5; bases outside the gene matches: 9. The CDR3 totals 13 residues. The DNA for the CDR3 is TGTGCCACTAAACCACAGGGGGAAACTGAAGCTTTCTTT. Protein sequence: CATKPQGETEAFF.

This clonotype was seen a few times. The V call is TRBV28, the J call TRBJ1-5, with no clear D. Germline V gene lookup returns CDR1 MDHEN and CDR2 SYDVKM. The CDR3 contains 14 residues. Trimming took 2 bases from V and 5 from J, leaving 10 bases between them. The CDR3 reads CASSLAVGDQPQHF. Here the CDR3 DNA reads TGTGCCAGCAGTTTAGCCGTCGGGGATCAGCCCCAGCATTTT.

This clonotype turned up a few times. The CDR3 DNA sequence: TGTGCCAGCAGCGGGACAGGGTCTAACTATGGCTACACCTTC. Encoded protein: CASSGTGSNYGYTF. The chain joins TRBV21-1 to TRBJ1-2; the table gives TRBD1 as D, unverified against the DNA. TRBV21-1 is annotated as a pseudogene. This CDR3 is built from 14 residues.

The chain uses TRBV2 and TRBJ1-2; possibly TRBD1 for D (6 bases). Germline CDR1 and CDR2: SNHLY and FYNNEI. The V end was cut by 10 bases, the J end by 1 base, with 13 bases between. This CDR3 comprises 13 residues. DNA of the CDR3: TGTGCCACCATGGGGGGCCTTAACTATGGCTACACCTTC. This codes for CATMGGLNYGYTF.

This clonotype was seen more than once but under ten times. The gene calls are TRBV12-3 or TRBV12-4 and TRBJ1-1, with TRBD1 matching over 7 bases. The CDR3 sequence is 14 residues long. The V gene end was trimmed by 6 bases and the J gene end by 0 bases; junction bases not matched to a gene: 4. The CDR3 sequence: CASRSRGVNTEAFF. DNA for the CDR3: TGTGCCAGCAGATCCAGGGGGGTGAACACTGAAGCTTTCTTT.

This rearrangement joins TRBV29-1 to TRBJ1-1; 11 nucleotides match TRBD1. CDR1 and CDR2 (germline): SQVTM, ANQGSEA. The length of the CDR3 is 14 residues. The V gene end was trimmed by 4 bases and the J gene end by 8 bases; junction bases not matched to a gene: 9. In nucleotides, the CDR3 is TGCAGCGTTGGTCCGGGACAGGGGGTACCGGAAGCTTTCTTT. Amino acids: CSVGPGQGVPEAFF. Full variable domain (outside the CDR3, taken from reference TRBV29-1 and TRBJ1-1): SAVISQKPSRDICQRGTSLTIQCQVDSQVTMMFWYRQQPGQSLTLIATANQGSEATYESGFVIDKFPISRPNLTFSTLTVSNMSPEDSSIYLCSVGPGQGVPEAFFGQGTRLTVV.

With respect to this clonotype: At one end, the junction sequence differs from germline, possibly due to a read error. The chain uses TRBV7-3 and TRBJ2-1; 10 nucleotides match TRBD2. Germline loops: CDR1 SGHTA, CDR2 FQGTGA. This CDR3 region has 15 residues. The CDR3 DNA reads TGTGCCAGCAGCCCCAAGCGGGGGGGCAATAATGAGCGGTTCTTC. Translated, it gives CASSPKRGGNNERFF. Full variable domain (missing parts from reference TRBV7-3 and TRBJ2-1): GAGVSQTPSNKVTEKGKYVELRCDPISGHTALYWYRQSLGQGPEFLIYFQGTGAADDSGLPNDRFFAVRPEGSVSTLKIQRTERGDSAVYLCASSPKRGGNNERFFGPGTRLTVL.

The chain recombines TRBV9 with TRBJ2-1; 8 bases agree with TRBD1. The CDR3 loop spans 18 amino acids. Germline-derived CDR1 and CDR2 are SGDLS and YYNGEE. V lost 1 base and J lost 7; bases outside the gene matches: 16. The CDR3 sequence: CASSVIHDRGRKANEQFF. CDR3 nucleotides: TGTGCCAGCAGCGTAATCCATGACAGGGGTCGAAAAGCGAATGAGCAGTTCTTC.

This chain links TRBV6-6 with TRBJ1-6, with 9 bases matching TRBD1. V shed 2 bases and J 3 bases; nucleotides not matched to a gene: 5. CDR1 is MNHNY, CDR2 SVGAGI, per germline (reference sequence). The CDR3 has 17 amino acids. The CDR3 sequence: CASSYTRQGVYNSPLHF. CDR3 sequence (DNA): TGTGCCAGCAGTTACACCCGACAGGGGGTCTATAATTCACCCCTCCACTTT.

This clonotype was seen at least ten times. CDR3 sequence reads: CASSHGRVQDTQYF. In DNA form, the CDR3 reads TGTGCCAGCAGTCACGGACGGGTCCAGGATACGCAGTATTTT. This sequence joins TRBV6-5 and TRBJ2-3; no reliable D call. Trimming pared 5 bases from V and 6 bases from J, leaving 15 bases between. CDR3 length equals 14 residues. CDR1 and CDR2 (germline): MNHEY, SVGAGI.

This chain links TRBV12-3 or TRBV12-4 with TRBJ1-2; D is uncertain. V dropped 5 bases and J dropped 0 bases, with 13 bases sitting between them. The CDR3 length is 15 residues. Written as DNA, the CDR3 is TGTGCCAGCAGTCCCCCAGGCGAAACTAACTATGGCTACACCTTC. Protein product: CASSPPGETNYGYTF.

The chain links TRBV10-3 to TRBJ2-2; 10 bases are a match to TRBD2. Unmatched junction bases numbered 5, after V lost 7 bases and J lost 6 bases. CDR3 length: 14 residues. The V gene's germline CDR1 is ENHRY and CDR2 SYGVKD. CDR3 loop: CAIKREGRSGELFF. CDR3 bases: TGTGCCATCAAGCGGGAGGGCCGATCCGGGGAGCTGTTTTTT.

The genes are TRBV12-3 or TRBV12-4 and TRBJ1-6; D remains ambiguous. This CDR3 contains 13 residues. The ends were cut back, 7 bases at V and 4 bases at J, with 8 bases in the middle. CDR3 loop: CASTLGYNSPLHF. Written as DNA, the CDR3 is TGTGCCAGCACCTTAGGGTATAATTCACCCCTCCACTTT.

The V call is TRBV12-3 or TRBV12-4, the J call TRBJ2-7, with D perhaps TRBD2 (6 bases). The better agreement between TRBJ2-5 and the DNA end casts doubt on the J call. The CDR3 runs 15 residues. CDR3 amino acids: CASSPARRGGETQYF. CDR3 sequence (DNA): TGTGCCAGCAGTCCGGCAAGGAGGGGAGGAGAGACCCAGTACTTC.

This clonotype was counted only a few times. The chain carries TRBV4-1 and TRBJ1-1; D is unresolved. Germline assignment: CDR1 MGHRA and CDR2 YSYEKL. The CDR3 contains 14 residues. V lost 2 bases to trimming and J lost 0 bases, with 7 bases between them. CDR3 bases: TGCGCCAGCAGCCAATTTCGGTTGAACACTGAAGCTTTCTTT. Amino acid sequence: CASSQFRLNTEAFF.

The chain employs TRBV12-3 or TRBV12-4 and TRBJ2-7, with TRBD2 matching 10 bases. The CDR3 has 14 residues. The junction had 7 bases not matched to a gene; V was cut back by 4 bases and J by 7 bases. CDR3: CASSSGTSADEQYF. The CDR3 coding sequence is TGTGCCAGCAGTTCCGGGACTAGCGCCGATGAGCAGTACTTC.

This clonotype has just a few counts. The rearrangement links TRBV12-3 or TRBV12-4 to TRBJ2-1, with D possibly TRBD1 on 7 matching bases. This CDR3 spans 15 amino acids. Deletions cut 5 bases from V and 0 bases from J, with 11 bases between. The CDR3: CASSGQEGSYNEQFF. CDR3 nucleotide sequence: TGTGCCAGCAGTGGACAGGAGGGCTCCTACAATGAGCAGTTCTTC.

This clonotype was counted a single time. CDR3 in amino acids: CASSKSGLAGYNEQFF. CDR3 coding DNA: TGTGCCAGCAGCAAATCGGGACTAGCGGGATACAATGAGCAGTTCTTC. The chain uses TRBV21-1 and TRBJ2-1; the table calls TRBD2, which could not be checked here. TRBV21-1 is reported as a pseudogene. The CDR3 consists of 16 residues.

This chain links TRBV5-8 with TRBJ1-5; D gene uncertain. In germline, CDR1 is SGHTS, CDR2 YDEGEE. CDR3 length: 14 amino acids. With 4 bases removed from V and 6 bases from J, the gap between germline ends came to 14 bases. CDR3 nucleotide sequence: TGTGCCAGCAGCCCGAGGCTGACCGGTCAGCCCCAGCATTTT. This codes for CASSPRLTGQPQHF.

This rearrangement joins TRBV13 to TRBJ2-1, with 7 bases fitting TRBD2. V was clipped by 1 base and J by 5 bases; unmatched bases: 8. Germline lookup yields CDR1 PRHDT and CDR2 FYEKMQ (reference sequence). The CDR3 runs to 16 residues. CDR3 DNA: TGTGCCAGCAGCTTAGTGTTCGGGACTACCGACAATGAGCAGTTCTTC. Amino acids: CASSLVFGTTDNEQFF.

The chain joins TRBV18 to TRBJ1-6; D gene uncertain. The CDR3 extends over 15 amino acids. Per the germline V gene, CDR1 is KGHSH and CDR2 is LQKENI. V was trimmed by 1 base and J by 8 bases, leaving 12 bases between them. The CDR3, as DNA: TGTGCCAGCTCACCACTTCCGGATGGCGATTCACCCCTCCACTTT. It is translated as CASSPLPDGDSPLHF.

This chain connects TRBV11-2 to TRBJ2-3, with D possibly TRBD2 on 7 matching bases. The V gene's germline CDR1 is SGHAT and CDR2 FQNNGV. Between the trimmed V and J ends, which lost 5 bases and 1 base, there was a span of 19 bases. This CDR3 spans 17 amino acids. CDR3 protein: CASSHGRGGVGTDTQYF. In DNA form, the CDR3 reads TGTGCCAGCAGCCACGGTAGAGGGGGGGTAGGCACAGATACGCAGTATTTT.

This clonotype was counted between two and nine times. The genes are TRBV4-2 and TRBJ2-7, with 10 bases fitting TRBD1. Germline trimming cut 3 bases from V and 4 bases from J; bases unmatched to any gene: 12. CDR3 length: 17 residues. CDR1 is LGHNA and CDR2 is YNFKEQ in the germline V gene. The CDR3 DNA reads TGTGCCAGCAGCCATAGGGTGACGGGACAGGGGTCTTACGAGCAGTACTTC. Translated: CASSHRVTGQGSYEQYF.